The T cell receptor beta chain under discussion was sequenced for a study of blood T cell repertoires in COVID-19. The method was immunoSEQ multiplex PCR; TCRdb's version includes in-frame clones alone and lacks a portion of them. The sample consists of around 160,000 clones, about nine tenths of them appearing once. With 3 bases removed from V and 0 bases from J, the gap between germline ends came to 11 bases. The germline CDR1 and CDR2 sequences are MNHEY and SVGEGT. This CDR3 contains 15 residues. The receptor's source is a human donor in a cohort sampled during active COVID-19. The sequenced material came from peripheral blood. This chain connects TRBV6-2 or TRBV6-3 to TRBJ1-2; tentatively, D is TRBD1 (5 bases). The CDR3 loop reads CASSYWGSPNYGYTF. The CDR3 DNA is TGTGCCAGCAGTTATTGGGGCAGTCCTAACTATGGCTACACCTTC.